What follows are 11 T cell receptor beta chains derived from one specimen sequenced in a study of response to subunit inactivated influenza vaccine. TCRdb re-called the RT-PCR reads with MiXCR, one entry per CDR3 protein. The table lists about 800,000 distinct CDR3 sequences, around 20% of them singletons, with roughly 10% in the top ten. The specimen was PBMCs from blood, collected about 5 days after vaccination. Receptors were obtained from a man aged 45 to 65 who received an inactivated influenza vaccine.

The CDR3 coding sequence is TGTGCCAGCAGTATGACTAGTTCCTCAGATACGCAGTATTTT. This sequence encodes CASSMTSSSDTQYF. This chain joins TRBV5-5 and TRBJ2-3; D is perhaps TRBD2 (6 bases). Trimming removed 5 bases at V and 4 bases at J, with 14 bases between. The CDR3 sequence is 14 residues long. Germline-derived CDR1 and CDR2 are SGHKS and YYEKEE (reference sequence).

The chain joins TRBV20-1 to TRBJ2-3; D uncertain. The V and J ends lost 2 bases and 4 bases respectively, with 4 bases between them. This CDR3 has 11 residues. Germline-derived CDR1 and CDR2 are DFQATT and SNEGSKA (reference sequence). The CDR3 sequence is CSARSSDTQYF. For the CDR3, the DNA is TGCAGTGCTAGATCGTCAGATACGCAGTATTTT.

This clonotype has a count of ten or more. DNA of the CDR3: TGTGCCAGCAGCGACGGTGGGCTCTACAATGAGCAGTTCTTC. Amino acid sequence: CASSDGGLYNEQFF. The chain links TRBV7-2 to TRBJ2-1; D is uncertain. CDR1 is SGHTA and CDR2 is FQGNSA in the germline V gene. The V and J ends lost 5 bases and 3 bases respectively, with 11 bases between them. The CDR3 sequence is 14 residues long.

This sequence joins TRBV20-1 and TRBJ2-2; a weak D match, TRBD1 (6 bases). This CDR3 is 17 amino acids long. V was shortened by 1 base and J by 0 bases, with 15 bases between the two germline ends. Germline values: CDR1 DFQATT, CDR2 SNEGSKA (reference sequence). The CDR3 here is CSARGSDRQTNTGELFF. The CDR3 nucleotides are TGCAGTGCTAGAGGCTCGGACAGACAAACGAACACCGGGGAGCTGTTTTTT.

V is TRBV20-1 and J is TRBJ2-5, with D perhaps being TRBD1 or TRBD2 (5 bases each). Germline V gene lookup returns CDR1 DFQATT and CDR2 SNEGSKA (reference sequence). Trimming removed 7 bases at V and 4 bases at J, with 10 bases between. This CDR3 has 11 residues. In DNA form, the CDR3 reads TGCAGTGTGGGGACGAGAGAGACCCAGTACTTC. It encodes CSVGTRETQYF.

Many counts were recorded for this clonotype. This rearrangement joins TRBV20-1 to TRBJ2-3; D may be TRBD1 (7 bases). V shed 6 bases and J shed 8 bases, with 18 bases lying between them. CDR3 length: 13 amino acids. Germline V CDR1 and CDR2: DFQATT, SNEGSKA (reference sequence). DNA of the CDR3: TGCAGTGCGACACCTCCCCAGGGGGGTACGCAGTATTTT. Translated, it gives CSATPPQGGTQYF.

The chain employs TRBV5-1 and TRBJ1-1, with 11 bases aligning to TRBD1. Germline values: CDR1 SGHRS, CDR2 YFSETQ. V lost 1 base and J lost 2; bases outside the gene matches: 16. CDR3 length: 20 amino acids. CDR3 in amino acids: CASSLPGQGAKRSVNTEAFF. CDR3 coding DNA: TGCGCCAGCAGCTTGCCTGGACAGGGGGCGAAGAGGAGTGTAAACACTGAAGCTTTCTTT.

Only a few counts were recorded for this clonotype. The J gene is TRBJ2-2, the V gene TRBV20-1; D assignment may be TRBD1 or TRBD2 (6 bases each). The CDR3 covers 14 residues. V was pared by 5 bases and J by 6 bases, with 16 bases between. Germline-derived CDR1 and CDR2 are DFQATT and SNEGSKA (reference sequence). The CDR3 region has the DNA TGCAGTGCTGCCTTTGGGGGGCGCCCCGGGGAGCTGTTTTTT. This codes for CSAAFGGRPGELFF.

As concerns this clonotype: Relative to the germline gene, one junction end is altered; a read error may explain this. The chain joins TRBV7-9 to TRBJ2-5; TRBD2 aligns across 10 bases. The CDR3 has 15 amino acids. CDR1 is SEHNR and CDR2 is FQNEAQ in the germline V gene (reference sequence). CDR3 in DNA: TGTGCCAGCAGCCTAGCGGGGGCGGTACAAGAGACCCAGTACTTC. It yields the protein CASSLAGAVQETQYF.

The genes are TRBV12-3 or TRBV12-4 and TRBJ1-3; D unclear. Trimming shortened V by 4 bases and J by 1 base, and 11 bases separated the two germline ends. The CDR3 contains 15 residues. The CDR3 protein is CASSSQTGSGNTIYF. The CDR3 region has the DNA TGTGCCAGCAGTTCCCAAACCGGATCTGGAAACACCATATATTTT.

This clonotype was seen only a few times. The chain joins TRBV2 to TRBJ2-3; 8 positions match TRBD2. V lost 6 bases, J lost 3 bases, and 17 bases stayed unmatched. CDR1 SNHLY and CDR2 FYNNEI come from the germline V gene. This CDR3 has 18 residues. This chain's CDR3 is CASSGFNLPGLVTDTQYF. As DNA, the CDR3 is TGTGCCAGCAGCGGATTCAACTTGCCGGGACTAGTAACAGATACGCAGTATTTT. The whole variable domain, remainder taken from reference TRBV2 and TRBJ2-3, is EPEVTQTPSHQVTQMGQEVILRCVPISNHLYFYWYRQILGQKVEFLVSFYNNEISEKSEIFDDQFSVERPDGSNFTLKIRSTKLEDSAMYFCASSGFNLPGLVTDTQYFGPGTRLTVL.